This record looks at one T cell receptor beta chain sequence and its context. The data were obtained in a study of technical replicates of blood from several donors. This CDR3 has 15 amino acids. With 0 bases removed from V and 6 bases from J, the gap between germline ends came to 14 bases. The V gene's germline CDR1 is SEHNR and CDR2 FQNEAQ (reference sequence). Assay used: immunoSEQ multiplex PCR; TCRdb lists only in-frame clones, some missing. The sample has 81,000 or so clones; 90% to 97% are singletons. The V gene is TRBV7-9, the J gene TRBJ1-2, with a weak D call TRBD1 (6 bases). This TCR came from a human donor in good health. What was sequenced was T cells isolated from PBMCs. In DNA form, the CDR3 reads TGTGCCAGCAGCTTAGCGCGGGGGGCAGTCAATGGCTACACCTTC. Translation: CASSLARGAVNGYTF.